What follows are 5 T cell receptor beta chains derived from one specimen sequenced in a study of blood T cell repertoires in COVID-19. Libraries were prepared by immunoSEQ multiplex PCR; TCRdb keeps only in-frame clonotypes and omits some of them. Among roughly 300,000 clones, 70% to 90% were seen once, and the ten largest hold about 10%. Specimen: PBMCs or T cells enriched from blood (not recorded which). The receptors here all came from a woman aged 18-35 years who had recovered from COVID-19.

The V call is TRBV5-1, the J call TRBJ1-1; D gene ambiguous. Trimming stripped 5 bases from V and 3 bases from J, with 11 bases between. The CDR3 loop spans 13 amino acids. The V gene's germline CDR1 is SGHRS and CDR2 YFSETQ. For the CDR3, the DNA is TGCGCCAGCAGGAGAGGCGGGGACACTGAAGCTTTCTTT. Residues: CASRRGGDTEAFF. Combining the CDR3 with reference TRBV5-1 and TRBJ1-1 gives the whole variable domain KAGVTQTPRYLIKTRGQQVTLSCSPISGHRSVSWYQQTPGQGLQFLFEYFSETQRNKGNFPGRFSGRQFSNSRSEMNVSTLELGDSALYLCASRRGGDTEAFFGQGTRLTVV.

The chain carries TRBV4-1 and TRBJ2-1, with 11 bases lining up with TRBD2. Germline CDR1 reads MGHRA; CDR2 reads YSYEKL. The CDR3 spans 20 residues. Losses at the gene ends were 2 bases for V and 0 bases for J; bases not matched to a gene: 12. CDR3 DNA: TGCGCCAGCAGCCAATCACCGGGACTAGCGGCCAGGAGCTCCTACAATGAGCAGTTCTTC. Translation: CASSQSPGLAARSSYNEQFF.

This clone was seen just once. The rearrangement links TRBV3-1 (or the pseudogene TRBV3-2) to TRBJ1-3, with D maybe TRBD1 (6 bases). This CDR3 has 15 amino acids. V was cut by 4 bases and J by 1 base, with 11 bases left in between. In germline, CDR1 is LGHDT, CDR2 YNNKEL (reference sequence). The CDR3 reads CASSLPGASGNTIYF. Here the CDR3 DNA reads TGTGCCAGCAGCCTACCAGGGGCATCTGGAAACACCATATATTTT.

In this sample, this clone turned up a few times. V gene TRBV30 combines with J gene TRBJ1-2, with D unclear. The V gene lost 3 bases and the J gene lost 7 bases, with 18 bases spanning the gap. Germline loops: CDR1 GTSNPN, CDR2 SVGIG (reference sequence). This CDR3 spans 14 amino acids. CDR3 coding DNA: TGTGCCTGGAGACCCGGTCAGGTCGCGGGTGGCTACACCTTC. This sequence encodes CAWRPGQVAGGYTF.

The CDR3 region is CASISSGSQETQYF. The CDR3 nucleotides are TGTGCCAGCATTTCCAGCGGGAGTCAAGAGACCCAGTACTTC. The chain joins TRBV25-1 to TRBJ2-5; 8 nucleotides match TRBD2. Trimming at V came to 7 bases and at J to 2 bases, leaving 6 bases not matched to a gene. Germline CDR1 MGHDK, CDR2 SYGVNS. This CDR3 spans 14 amino acids. Using reference TRBV25-1 and TRBJ2-5 for the parts outside the CDR3, the full variable domain is EADIYQTPRYLVIGTGKKITLECSQTMGHDKMYWYQQDPGMELHLIHYSYGVNSTEKGDLSSESTVSRIRTEHFPLTLESARPSHTSQYLCASISSGSQETQYFGPGTRLLVL.